This entry describes one T cell receptor beta chain. No antigen is known for it. Germline loops: CDR1 LNHDA, CDR2 SQIVND (reference sequence). V lost 3 bases and J 7 bases, leaving 7 bases between the germline ends. The CDR3 extends over 12 amino acids. The record originates from a study of cytomegalovirus exposure and HLA in healthy donors. Study as a whole: The platform used for the approximately 120 validation repertoires matched that of the roughly 700 first-cohort repertoires, a later analysis reported.

The study's findings and limits: Altogether, some 160 TCR beta chains were recorded as cytomegalovirus-associated.

Sequencing used immunoSEQ multiplex PCR; TCRdb keeps in-frame clones, though not all of them. This table holds around 150,000 clones, 90% to 97% found once. The chain joins TRBV19 to TRBJ1-5; D not resolved. The receptor was derived from a woman aged 18 to 35 in good health and CMV-seronegative. The sample was PBMCs. CDR3 protein: CASSMDYQPQHF. CDR3 coding DNA: TGTGCCAGTAGTATGGACTACCAGCCCCAGCATTTT.